This T cell receptor delta chain is from a study of γδ T cells in repeated Plasmodium falciparum infection. Study observations and caveats: Malian children's Vdelta2-negative repertoires appeared more expanded and less diverse than Australians'.

This clone was observed at least ten times. Its antigen remains unidentified. Vgamma9/Vdelta2+ and Vdelta2-negative gammadelta T cells were flow-sorted from PBMC for bulk sequencing. TCRdb reprocessed the multiplex PCR reads through CATT. Here the sample spans roughly 93,000 delta-chain clones, approximately 1.4% being singletons. V lost 1 base and J 0 bases, leaving 16 bases between the germline ends. Looked up from germline, CDR1 is TSWWSYY and CDR2 is QGS. The length of the CDR3 is 20 residues. This TCR was recovered from a pool of human donors (malaria-infected and uninfected, not separated). J is TRDJ3 and V is TRDV1; tentatively, D is TRDD3 (5 bases). Sample: gamma-delta T cells from blood. The CDR3 DNA reads TGTGCTCTTGGGGAACGACCTATCTCTGGGACCTCCTGGGACACCCGACAGATGTTTTTC. It encodes CALGERPISGTSWDTRQMFF.